One T cell receptor (beta chain) is described in this entry. The antigen is not known. Ipilimumab CTLA-4 blockade and focal radiation were given to patients with chemo-refractory metastatic non-small-cell lung cancer. The ends were cut back, 6 bases at V and 6 bases at J, with 14 bases in the middle. This CDR3 comprises 12 residues. CDR1 SQVTM and CDR2 ANQGSEA come from the germline V gene. Method: immunoSEQ multiplex PCR; TCRdb's copy keeps in-frame clones and lacks some. In the table there are about 48,000 clones, 75% to 90% of which are singletons. This entry is derived from a study of radiotherapy plus CTLA-4 blockade in lung cancer. Overall study: For around 18% of patients, objective responses occurred, and about 30% had disease control. Findings of the study overall: TCR clones originating in tumors grew in number in blood after radiotherapy plus ipilimumab.

This TCR was recovered from a human donor with non-small cell lung cancer that progressed on radiotherapy plus ipilimumab. Some clones in this sample may be carry-over from other donors' samples. This specimen was peripheral blood, taken from a patient treated with radiotherapy plus ipilimumab. V usage is TRBV29-1 and J usage is TRBJ1-2; weak D call: TRBD1 (5 bases). For the CDR3, the DNA is TGCAGCGTCTCCGGGGGGACCAATGGCTACACCTTC. It yields the protein CSVSGGTNGYTF.